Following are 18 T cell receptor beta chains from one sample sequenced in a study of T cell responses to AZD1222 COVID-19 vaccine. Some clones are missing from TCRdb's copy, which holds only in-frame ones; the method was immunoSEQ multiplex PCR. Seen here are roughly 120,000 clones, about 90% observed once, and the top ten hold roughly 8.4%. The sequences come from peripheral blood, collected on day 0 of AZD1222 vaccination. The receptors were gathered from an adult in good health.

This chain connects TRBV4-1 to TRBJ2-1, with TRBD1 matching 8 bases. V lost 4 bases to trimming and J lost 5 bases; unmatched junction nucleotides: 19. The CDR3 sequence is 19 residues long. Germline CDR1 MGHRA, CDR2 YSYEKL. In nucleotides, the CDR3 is TGCGCCAGCAGCCCCTCATTACCCCTGGGGACAGGTTTACACAATGAGCAGTTCTTC. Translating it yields CASSPSLPLGTGLHNEQFF.

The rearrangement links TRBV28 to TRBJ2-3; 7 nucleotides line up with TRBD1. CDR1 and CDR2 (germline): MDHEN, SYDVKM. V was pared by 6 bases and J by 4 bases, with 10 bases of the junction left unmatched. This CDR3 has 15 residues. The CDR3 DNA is TGTGCCAGCAGACTCGACAGGGTAATCCCAGATACGCAGTATTTT. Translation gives CASRLDRVIPDTQYF.

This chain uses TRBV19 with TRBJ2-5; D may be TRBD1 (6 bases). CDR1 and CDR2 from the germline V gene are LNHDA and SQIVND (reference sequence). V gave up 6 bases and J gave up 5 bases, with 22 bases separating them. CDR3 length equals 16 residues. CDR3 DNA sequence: TGTGCCAGTAGAGACAGGCAGGGAACCCAAAGGGAGACCCAGTACTTC. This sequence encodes CASRDRQGTQRETQYF.

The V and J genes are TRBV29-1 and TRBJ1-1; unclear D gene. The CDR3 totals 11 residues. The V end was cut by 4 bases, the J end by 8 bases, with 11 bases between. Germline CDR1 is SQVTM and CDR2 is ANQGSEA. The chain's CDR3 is CSVADDPEAFF. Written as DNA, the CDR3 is TGCAGCGTTGCAGATGACCCAGAAGCTTTCTTT.

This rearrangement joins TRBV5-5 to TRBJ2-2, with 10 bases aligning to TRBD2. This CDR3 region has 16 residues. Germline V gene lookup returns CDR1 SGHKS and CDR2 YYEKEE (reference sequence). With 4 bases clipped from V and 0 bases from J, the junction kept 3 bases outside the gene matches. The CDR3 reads CASSRGLATNTGELFF. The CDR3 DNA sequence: TGTGCCAGCAGCCGGGGACTAGCGACGAACACCGGGGAGCTGTTTTTT.

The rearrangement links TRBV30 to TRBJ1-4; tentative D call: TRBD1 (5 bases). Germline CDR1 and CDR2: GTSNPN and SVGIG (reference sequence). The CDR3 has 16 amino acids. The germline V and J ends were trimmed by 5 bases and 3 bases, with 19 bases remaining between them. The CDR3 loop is CAWAWGGLVSNEKLFF. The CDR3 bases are TGTGCCTGGGCCTGGGGGGGGTTGGTTTCTAATGAAAAACTGTTTTTT.

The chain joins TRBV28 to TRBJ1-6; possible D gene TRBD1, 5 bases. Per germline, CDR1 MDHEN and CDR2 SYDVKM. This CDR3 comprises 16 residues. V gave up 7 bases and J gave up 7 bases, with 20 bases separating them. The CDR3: CASTPPGNRLNSPLHF. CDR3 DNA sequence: TGTGCCAGCACTCCCCCTGGTAACAGGTTAAATTCACCCCTCCACTTT.

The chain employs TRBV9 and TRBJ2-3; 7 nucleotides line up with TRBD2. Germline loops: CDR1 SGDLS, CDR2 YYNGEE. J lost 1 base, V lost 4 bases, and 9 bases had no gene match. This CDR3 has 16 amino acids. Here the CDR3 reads CASSSRNGGGTDTQYF. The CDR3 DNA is TGTGCCAGCAGCTCCCGCAATGGGGGGGGCACAGATACGCAGTATTTT.

CDR3 nucleotide sequence: TGTGCCAGCAGCCCGCGAGCGGGAACCTACAATGAGCAGTTCTTC. Encoded protein: CASSPRAGTYNEQFF. The rearrangement links TRBV7-9 to TRBJ2-1; TRBD2 aligns across 7 bases. Germline-derived CDR1 and CDR2 are SEHNR and FQNEAQ (reference sequence). V lost 5 bases and J lost 2; bases outside the gene matches: 6. The length of the CDR3 is 15 residues.

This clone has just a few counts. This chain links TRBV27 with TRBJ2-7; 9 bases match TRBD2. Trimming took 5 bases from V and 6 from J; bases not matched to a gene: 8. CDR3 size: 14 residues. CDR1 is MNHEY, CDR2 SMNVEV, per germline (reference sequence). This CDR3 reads CASSPSLAGSEQYF. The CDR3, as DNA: TGTGCCAGCAGTCCCAGCCTAGCGGGGAGCGAGCAGTACTTC.

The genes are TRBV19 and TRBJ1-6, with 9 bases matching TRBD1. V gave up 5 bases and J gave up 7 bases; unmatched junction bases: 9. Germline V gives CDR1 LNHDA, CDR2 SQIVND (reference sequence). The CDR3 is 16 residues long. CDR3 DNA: TGTGCCAGTAGTGCGCGCGGGACAGGGAGGAATTCACCCCTCCACTTT. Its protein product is CASSARGTGRNSPLHF.

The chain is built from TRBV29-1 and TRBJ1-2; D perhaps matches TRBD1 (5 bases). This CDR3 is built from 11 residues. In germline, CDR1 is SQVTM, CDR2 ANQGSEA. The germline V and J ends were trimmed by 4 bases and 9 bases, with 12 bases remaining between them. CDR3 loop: CSVGGAGSYTF. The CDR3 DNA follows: TGCAGCGTTGGTGGGGCAGGGAGCTACACCTTC.

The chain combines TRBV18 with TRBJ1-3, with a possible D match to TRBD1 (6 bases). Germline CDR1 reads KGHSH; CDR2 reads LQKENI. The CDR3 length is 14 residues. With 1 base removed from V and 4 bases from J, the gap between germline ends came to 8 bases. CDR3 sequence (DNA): TGTGCCAGCTCACCACAGACAGGAGGAAACACCATATATTTT. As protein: CASSPQTGGNTIYF.

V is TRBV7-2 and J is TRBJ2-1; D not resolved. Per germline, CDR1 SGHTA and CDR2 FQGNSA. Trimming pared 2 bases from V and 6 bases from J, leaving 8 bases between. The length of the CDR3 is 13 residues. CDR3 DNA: TGTGCCAGCAGCTTAAGGGTCAGCAATGAGCAGTTCTTC. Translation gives CASSLRVSNEQFF.

The CDR3 DNA reads as TGTGCCAGCAGCGGGACAGGGGGAAAGTCACCCCTCCACTTT. This translates into CASSGTGGKSPLHF. The chain recombines TRBV27 with TRBJ1-6, with 11 bases that match TRBD1. This CDR3 spans 14 amino acids. Germline CDR1 is MNHEY and CDR2 is SMNVEV (reference sequence). After removal of 6 bases from V and 10 bases from J, the junction contained 5 bases not matched to a gene.

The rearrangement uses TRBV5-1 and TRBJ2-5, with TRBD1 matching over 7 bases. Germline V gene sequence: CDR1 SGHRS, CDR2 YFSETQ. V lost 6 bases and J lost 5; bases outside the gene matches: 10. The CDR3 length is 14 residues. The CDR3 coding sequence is TGCGCCAGCACCTACGGGACAGCCCGCGAGACCCAGTACTTC. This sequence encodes CASTYGTARETQYF.

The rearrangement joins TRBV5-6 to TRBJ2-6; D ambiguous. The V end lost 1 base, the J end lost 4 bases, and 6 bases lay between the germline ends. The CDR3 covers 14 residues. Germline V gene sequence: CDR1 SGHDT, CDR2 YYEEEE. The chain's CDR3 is CASSLSKGANVLTF. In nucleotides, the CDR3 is TGTGCCAGCAGCTTGTCCAAAGGGGCCAACGTCCTGACTTTC.

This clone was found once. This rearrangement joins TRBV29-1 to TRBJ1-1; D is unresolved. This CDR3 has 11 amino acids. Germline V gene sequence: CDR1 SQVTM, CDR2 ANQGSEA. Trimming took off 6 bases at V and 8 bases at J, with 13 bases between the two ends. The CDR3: CSVTPTTEAFF. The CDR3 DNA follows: TGCAGCGTGACGCCCACTACGGAAGCTTTCTTT.